The following is a TCR beta chain sequence with its context. This sample was taken from a study of blood T cell repertoires in COVID-19. The CDR3 runs 17 residues. Germline V CDR1 and CDR2: SGHRS, YFSETQ. V was pared by 0 bases and J by 6 bases, with 13 bases of the junction left unmatched. Participants' own reports of clinical history determined their cohort assignment. TCRdb's copy holds only in-frame clones and misses some; the assay was immunoSEQ multiplex PCR. The sample lists fewer than 350,000 clones; 75% to 90% were seen once. Sequencing used PBMCs or T cells enriched from blood (not recorded which). The rearrangement links TRBV5-1 to TRBJ1-1; 8 bases are shared with TRBD1. The receptor's source is a man in his 60s who had recovered from COVID-19. CDR3 sequence: CASSLALGQGGGAEAFF. CDR3 DNA: TGCGCCAGCAGCTTGGCCCTAGGACAGGGCGGTGGAGCTGAAGCTTTCTTT.